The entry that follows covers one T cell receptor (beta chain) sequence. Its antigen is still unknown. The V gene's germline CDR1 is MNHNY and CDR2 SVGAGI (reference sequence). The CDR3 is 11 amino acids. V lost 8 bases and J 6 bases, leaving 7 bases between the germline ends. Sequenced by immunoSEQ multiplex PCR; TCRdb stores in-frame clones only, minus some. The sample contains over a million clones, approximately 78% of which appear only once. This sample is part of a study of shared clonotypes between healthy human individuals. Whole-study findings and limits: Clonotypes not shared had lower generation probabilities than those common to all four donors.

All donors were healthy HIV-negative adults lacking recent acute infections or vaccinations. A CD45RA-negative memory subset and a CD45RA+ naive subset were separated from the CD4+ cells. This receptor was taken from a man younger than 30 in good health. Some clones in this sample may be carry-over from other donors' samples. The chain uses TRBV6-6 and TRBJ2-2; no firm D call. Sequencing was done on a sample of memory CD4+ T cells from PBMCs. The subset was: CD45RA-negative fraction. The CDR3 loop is CASEEAGELFF. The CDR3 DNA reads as TGTGCCAGCGAAGAGGCCGGGGAGCTGTTTTTT.